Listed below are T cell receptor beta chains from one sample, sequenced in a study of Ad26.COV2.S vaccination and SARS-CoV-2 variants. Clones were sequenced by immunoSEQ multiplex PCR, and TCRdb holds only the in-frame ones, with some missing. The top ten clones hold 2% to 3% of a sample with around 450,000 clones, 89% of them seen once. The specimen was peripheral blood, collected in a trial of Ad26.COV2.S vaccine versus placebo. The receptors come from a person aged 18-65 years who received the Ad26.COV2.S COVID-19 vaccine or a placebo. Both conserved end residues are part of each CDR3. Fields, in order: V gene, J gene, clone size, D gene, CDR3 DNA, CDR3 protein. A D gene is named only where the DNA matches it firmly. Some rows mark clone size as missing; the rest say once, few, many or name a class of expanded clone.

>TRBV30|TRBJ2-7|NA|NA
TGTGCCTGGAGTGTACAGGGAGAGCAGTACTTC
CAWSVQGEQYF
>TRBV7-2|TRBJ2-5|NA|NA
TGTGCCAGCAGCTTCAACCGGCGAGAGACCCAGTACTTC
CASSFNRRETQYF
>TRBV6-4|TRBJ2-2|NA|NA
TGTGCCAGCAGTGACTCTTACACCGGGGAGCTGTTTTTT
CASSDSYTGELFF
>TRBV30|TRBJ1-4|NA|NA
TGTGCCTGGGGCAGTGGGGCAACTAATGAAAAACTGTTTTTT
CAWGSGATNEKLFF
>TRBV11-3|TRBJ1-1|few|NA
TGTGCCAGCACCCCGGGTCAATGGCACCTAAACACTGAAGCTTTCTTT
CASTPGQWHLNTEAFF
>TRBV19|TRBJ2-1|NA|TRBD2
TGTGCCAGTAGTATAGACCTAGCGGGGGGGGCCAATGAGCAGTTCTTC
CASSIDLAGGANEQFF
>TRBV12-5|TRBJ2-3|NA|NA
TGTGCTAGTGGTTTGGTACCCGATGGAACATCCAGCACAGATACGCAGTATTTT
CASGLVPDGTSSTDTQYF
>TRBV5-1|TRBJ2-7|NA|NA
TGCGCCGTTAAAAGGTCGGCATACTCCTACGAGCAGTACTTC
CAVKRSAYSYEQYF
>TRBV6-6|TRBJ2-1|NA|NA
TGTGCCAGCAGAGACTCCGGCGGAGGAAATGAGCAGTTCTTC
CASRDSGGGNEQFF
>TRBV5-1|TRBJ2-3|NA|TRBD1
TGCGCCAGCAGCCAAGGGACAGGTCTTAGCACAGATACGCAGTATTTT
CASSQGTGLSTDTQYF
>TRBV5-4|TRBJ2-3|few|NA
TGTGCCAGCAGCGCCCGGAGCCTCCCCCCAGATACGCAGTATTTT
CASSARSLPPDTQYF
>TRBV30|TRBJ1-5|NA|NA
TGTGCCTTATCAAAGGGGCGCAATCAGCCCCAGCATTTT
CALSKGRNQPQHF
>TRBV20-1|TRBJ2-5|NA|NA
TGCAGTGCTCGGCTCCGGGAGACCCAGTACTTC
CSARLRETQYF
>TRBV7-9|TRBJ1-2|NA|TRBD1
TGTGCCAGCAGCTTAACTAAACAGGGGGCGGGAATGGGCTACACCTTC
CASSLTKQGAGMGYTF
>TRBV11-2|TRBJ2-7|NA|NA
TGTGCCAGCAGCTTAGTTGGGGGGCAGGGGAGGGACGAGCAGTACTTC
CASSLVGGQGRDEQYF
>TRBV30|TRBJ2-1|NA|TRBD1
TGTGCCTGGAGTACAGGGGTCAATGAGCAGTTCTTC
CAWSTGVNEQFF
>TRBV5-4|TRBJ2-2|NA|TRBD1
TGTGCCAGCAGCCCCCCCGGGACAGGGTACACCGGGGAGCTGTTTTTT
CASSPPGTGYTGELFF
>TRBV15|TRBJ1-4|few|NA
TGTGCCACCAGCAGAGATTTAGGACGGGGCTTTGAAAAACTGTTTTTT
CATSRDLGRGFEKLFF
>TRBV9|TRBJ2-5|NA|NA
TGTGCCAGCAGCGTATCAGGGACGGCGGGGCACGAGACCCAGTACTTC
CASSVSGTAGHETQYF
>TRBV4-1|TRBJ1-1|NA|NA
TGCGCCAGCAGCCCCAGATGGGTGACTGAAGCTTTCTTT
CASSPRWVTEAFF
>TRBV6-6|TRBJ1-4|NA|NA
TGTGCCAGCAGTTCTTCACGACACGAAAAACTGTTTTTT
CASSSSRHEKLFF
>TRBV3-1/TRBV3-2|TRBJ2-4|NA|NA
TGTGCCAGCAGCCAAGATTTCTCTACTGCCAAAAACATTCAGTACTTC
CASSQDFSTAKNIQYF
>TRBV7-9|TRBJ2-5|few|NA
TGTGCCAGCAGCTTAGTGGCGGTAGAGACCCAGTACTTC
CASSLVAVETQYF
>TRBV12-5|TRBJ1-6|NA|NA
TGTGCTAGTGGTTTGCTCGGGCCTCTGGCCCTCCACTTT
CASGLLGPLALHF
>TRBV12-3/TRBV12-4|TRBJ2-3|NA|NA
TGTGCCAGCAGTTTAGTAGATACGCAGTATTTT
CASSLVDTQYF
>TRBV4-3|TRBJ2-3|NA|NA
TGCGCCAGCAGCCAAGATCACAGCGTCACAGATACGCAGTATTTT
CASSQDHSVTDTQYF
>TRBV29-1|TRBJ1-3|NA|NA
TGCAGCGGTACGGGACAAACTGGAAACACCATATATTTT
CSGTGQTGNTIYF
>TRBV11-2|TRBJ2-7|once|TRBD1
TGTGCCAGCAGCTCCCCTCGACAGGGGACCTACGAGCAGTACTTC
CASSSPRQGTYEQYF
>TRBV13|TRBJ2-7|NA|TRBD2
TGTGCCAGCAGTCAAGCGGGGGATTTTTCCTACGAGCAGTACTTC
CASSQAGDFSYEQYF
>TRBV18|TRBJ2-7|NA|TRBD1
TGTGCCAGCTCACCAACCGGGACAGTCGCCTACGAGCAGTACTTC
CASSPTGTVAYEQYF
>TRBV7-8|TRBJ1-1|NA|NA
TGTGCCAGCAGCTTAGCTCCGGGTCTGTTTAATGAAGCTTTCTTT
CASSLAPGLFNEAFF
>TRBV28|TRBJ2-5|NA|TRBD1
TGTGCCAGCAGTTTACTCGGGACAGGGGGCCAAGAGACCCAGTACTTC
CASSLLGTGGQETQYF
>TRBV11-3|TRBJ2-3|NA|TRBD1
TGTGCCAGCAGCTTTACCGGGACAGGAACTTTCACAGATACGCAGTATTTT
CASSFTGTGTFTDTQYF
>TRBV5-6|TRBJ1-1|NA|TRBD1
TGTGCCAGCAGCCTAGCAGGGGGCGTCAGGACTGAAGCTTTCTTT
CASSLAGGVRTEAFF
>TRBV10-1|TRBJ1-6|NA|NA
TGCGCCAGCCCAAGGGCCATCCTAAGTAATTCACCCCTCCACTTT
CASPRAILSNSPLHF
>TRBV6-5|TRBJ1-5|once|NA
TGTGCCAGCACCCCGGACCGGAATCAGCCCCAGCATTTT
CASTPDRNQPQHF
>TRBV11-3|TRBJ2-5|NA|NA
TGTGCCAGCAGGAAAGGGGGGGGTGAGACCCAGTACTTC
CASRKGGGETQYF
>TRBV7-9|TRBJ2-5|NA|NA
TGTGCCAGCTGTACAGGGTACCAAGAGACCCAGTACTTC
CASCTGYQETQYF
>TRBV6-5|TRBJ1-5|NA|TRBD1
TGTGCCAGCACCGTCCGACAGGGCACTCAGCCCCAGCATTTT
CASTVRQGTQPQHF
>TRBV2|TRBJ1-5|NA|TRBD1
TGTGCCAGCCGGGACAGGGGGAATCAGCCCCAGCATTTT
CASRDRGNQPQHF
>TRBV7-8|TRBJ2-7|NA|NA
TGTGCCAGCAGCTCTAACGCAAGGGGACCTTACGAGCAGTACTTC
CASSSNARGPYEQYF
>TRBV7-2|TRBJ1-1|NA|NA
TGTGCCAGCAGCTTATTAGGGGAAAAAAACACTGAAGCTTTCTTT
CASSLLGEKNTEAFF